This T cell receptor beta chain was recovered during a study of blood T cell repertoires in COVID-19. V was shortened by 0 bases and J by 0 bases, with 12 bases between the two germline ends. This CDR3 has 17 amino acids. Per germline, CDR1 MGHRA and CDR2 YSYEKL. Per the original data handling: Estimation of nucleated cell counts relied on the amplification of reference gene primers. Profiled with immunoSEQ multiplex PCR; TCRdb holds only in-frame clones, not every one. V and J calls and clone size are copied from that table; D and trimming were computed from the DNA. The sample holds 58,000 or so clones, 75% to 90% seen once.

V is TRBV4-1 and J is TRBJ1-5; D is ambiguous. This TCR came from a woman aged 70-85 years with active COVID-19. What was sequenced was peripheral blood. The CDR3 sequence is CASSQEGGRYSNQPQHF. CDR3 in DNA: TGCGCCAGCAGCCAAGAAGGTGGGAGATATAGCAATCAGCCCCAGCATTTT.